Following are 27 T cell receptor beta chains from one sample sequenced in a study of beta chain features in type 1 diabetes. Findings of the study overall: Among all four CD4+ subsets, Type 1 diabetes patients had TCRB CDR3s that were moderately but significantly shorter.

Sequencing targeted expressed TCRB transcripts, as all isolated RNA had been reverse transcribed. Profiling relied on immunoSEQ multiplex PCR, and the TCRdb table lists in-frame clones only, not all of them. The sample lists some 280,000 clones, approximately 15% seen once, with less than 0.02% in the top ten. The antigens of these receptors remain unknown. The sample consisted of naive CD4+ T cells from blood. The receptors were gathered from a man in his thirties or forties with type 1 diabetes.

A few counts support this clone. The chain employs TRBV9 and TRBJ1-1; possible D gene TRBD1, 5 bases. CDR3 size: 14 residues. Germline V gives CDR1 SGDLS, CDR2 YYNGEE. V was clipped by 1 base and J by 3 bases, with 10 bases between them. CDR3 amino acids: CASSVSIGDTEAFF. The CDR3 nucleotides are TGTGCCAGCAGCGTATCTATAGGGGACACTGAAGCTTTCTTT.

The chain links TRBV29-1 to TRBJ2-2; D gene ambiguous. This CDR3 region has 15 residues. The germline V and J ends were trimmed by 8 bases and 6 bases, with 22 bases remaining between them. CDR1 SQVTM and CDR2 ANQGSEA come from the germline V gene. The CDR3 loop reads CSFKIGRQDAGELFF. The DNA of the CDR3 is TGCAGCTTTAAGATAGGCCGACAAGACGCCGGGGAGCTGTTTTTT.

The V call is TRBV25-1, the J call TRBJ1-2; a weak D match, TRBD1 (5 bases). Per the germline V gene, CDR1 is MGHDK and CDR2 is SYGVNS. Trimming pared 8 bases from V and 8 bases from J, leaving 15 bases between. This CDR3 has 12 amino acids. CDR3 DNA sequence: TGTGCCAGCTACAAACAGGCCTCCGGCTACACCTTC. It translates to CASYKQASGYTF.

In its sample, this clone was seen a few times. J is TRBJ2-2 and V is TRBV28; 9 bases align to TRBD2. Per the germline V gene, CDR1 is MDHEN and CDR2 is SYDVKM. V lost 3 bases, J lost 3 bases, and 2 bases stayed unmatched. The CDR3 is 15 residues long. CDR3 bases: TGTGCCAGCAGTTTCGGCGGGAGGGACACCGGGGAGCTGTTTTTT. Protein product: CASSFGGRDTGELFF. The entire variable domain, with the rest obtained from reference TRBV28 and TRBJ2-2, is as follows: DVKVTQSSRYLVKRTGEKVFLECVQDMDHENMFWYRQDPGLGLRLIYFSYDVKMKEKGDIPEGYSVSREKKERFSLILESASTNQTSMYLCASSFGGRDTGELFFGEGSRLTVL.

This clone occurred a few times. CDR3 DNA sequence: TGTGCCAGCAAACAGGAAGCGAACACCGGGGAGCTGTTTTTT. Protein product: CASKQEANTGELFF. The chain links TRBV2 to TRBJ2-2; D perhaps matches TRBD1 (5 bases). The length of the CDR3 is 14 residues. Between the trimmed V and J ends, which lost 7 bases and 0 bases, there was a span of 9 bases. The germline CDR1 and CDR2 sequences are SNHLY and FYNNEI. Variable domain in full (rest from reference TRBV2 and TRBJ2-2): EPEVTQTPSHQVTQMGQEVILRCVPISNHLYFYWYRQILGQKVEFLVSFYNNEISEKSEIFDDQFSVERPDGSNFTLKIRSTKLEDSAMYFCASKQEANTGELFFGEGSRLTVL.

This clone has just a few counts. J is TRBJ2-5 and V is TRBV6-5; TRBD2 aligns across 9 bases. V lost 6 bases and J lost 0; bases outside the gene matches: 5. The CDR3 covers 15 residues. CDR1 is MNHEY, CDR2 SVGAGI, per germline. The CDR3 loop is CASRWTSAYQETQYF. In DNA, the CDR3 is TGTGCCAGCAGGTGGACTAGCGCGTACCAAGAGACCCAGTACTTC.

The chain joins TRBV4-2 to TRBJ1-2; tentative D call: TRBD1 (6 bases). The V gene lost 0 bases and the J gene lost 5 bases, with 16 bases spanning the gap. Germline loops: CDR1 LGHNA, CDR2 YNFKEQ. This CDR3 spans 16 amino acids. CDR3 nucleotides: TGTGCCAGCAGCCAAGATCCCGGCAGGGGTGGGTATGGCTACACCTTC. Amino acids: CASSQDPGRGGYGYTF.

This clone was seen more than once but under ten times. The V gene is TRBV7-2, the J gene TRBJ2-7; TRBD2 aligns across 7 bases. The germline gives CDR1 SGHTA, CDR2 FQGNSA. The CDR3 is 16 residues long. Trimming took 6 bases from V and 5 from J; bases not matched to a gene: 16. CDR3 residues: CASRSGMAGVRNEQYF. The CDR3 coding sequence is TGTGCCAGCAGGTCCGGGATGGCGGGAGTGAGAAACGAGCAGTACTTC.

The chain employs TRBV28 and TRBJ2-4, with D possibly TRBD2 on 5 matching bases. This CDR3 has 15 residues. Trimming removed 6 bases from V and 7 bases from J, with 19 bases in between. CDR1 and CDR2 from the germline V gene are MDHEN and SYDVKM. The chain's CDR3 is CASRRRAPRGNIQYF. In DNA form, the CDR3 reads TGTGCCAGCAGGCGCCGGGCCCCGCGAGGGAACATTCAGTACTTC.

The sample holds many counts of this clone. V is TRBV4-3 and J is TRBJ2-4; tentatively, D is TRBD2 (6 bases). CDR1 is LGHNA, CDR2 YSLEER, per germline. Trimming took off 4 bases at V and 8 bases at J, with 15 bases between the two ends. The CDR3 consists of 14 residues. The CDR3 coding sequence is TGCGCCAGCAGCCCCTCCCATGGAGGGTACATTCAGTACTTC. It is translated as CASSPSHGGYIQYF.

The rearrangement links TRBV4-3 to TRBJ2-5; tentative D call: TRBD1 (5 bases). The CDR3 is 14 residues long. Trimming left V 3 bases short and J 3 bases short, with 11 bases between. Germline V CDR1 and CDR2: LGHNA, YSLEER. CDR3 sequence reads: CASSHRTFKETQYF. The CDR3 coding sequence is TGCGCCAGCAGCCATCGGACATTCAAAGAGACCCAGTACTTC.

This clone was detected only once. This chain connects TRBV2 to TRBJ1-2; 7 bases map to TRBD1. The V and J ends lost 6 bases and 3 bases, in that order; junction bases with no gene match: 7. The CDR3 sequence is 14 residues long. Germline CDR1 is SNHLY and CDR2 is FYNNEI. Here the CDR3 reads CASSRTGSDYGYTF. The CDR3 DNA reads as TGTGCCAGCAGCCGGACAGGATCAGACTATGGCTACACCTTC. The variable domain in full, with the rest retrieved from reference TRBV2 and TRBJ1-2, is EPEVTQTPSHQVTQMGQEVILRCVPISNHLYFYWYRQILGQKVEFLVSFYNNEISEKSEIFDDQFSVERPDGSNFTLKIRSTKLEDSAMYFCASSRTGSDYGYTFGSGTRLTVV.

J is TRBJ2-5 and V is TRBV18; TRBD1 agrees at 7 bases. This CDR3 comprises 14 residues. Germline assignment: CDR1 KGHSH and CDR2 LQKENI. The J segment lost 0 bases and the V segment lost 6 bases, leaving 4 bases of the junction unmatched. The CDR3 loop reads CASSLGTDQETQYF. CDR3 DNA sequence: TGTGCCAGCTCCCTTGGGACAGACCAAGAGACCCAGTACTTC.

The genes are TRBV28 and TRBJ1-2, with a tentative D call TRBD1 (5 bases). The germline gives CDR1 MDHEN, CDR2 SYDVKM. V shed 5 bases and J shed 7 bases, with 17 bases lying between them. CDR3 length equals 14 residues. The CDR3 sequence is CASSPPRQPTGYTF. In DNA form, the CDR3 reads TGTGCCAGCAGTCCCCCTCGACAGCCCACTGGCTACACCTTC.

The chain is built from TRBV5-1 and TRBJ1-2; D remains ambiguous. Trimming removed 0 bases from V and 4 bases from J, with 10 bases in between. The germline V gene has CDR1 SGHRS and CDR2 YFSETQ. CDR3 length equals 14 residues. The CDR3 DNA reads as TGCGCCAGCAGCTTGGAGGCAGCGCTCTATGGCTACACCTTC. Translation gives CASSLEAALYGYTF. The entire variable domain, with the rest obtained from reference TRBV5-1 and TRBJ1-2, is as follows: KAGVTQTPRYLIKTRGQQVTLSCSPISGHRSVSWYQQTPGQGLQFLFEYFSETQRNKGNFPGRFSGRQFSNSRSEMNVSTLELGDSALYLCASSLEAALYGYTFGSGTRLTVV.

In the case of this clone: Germline and junction disagree at one end, which may indicate a read error. The J gene is TRBJ2-7, the V gene TRBV25-1; 8 bases fit TRBD1. The CDR3 loop spans 14 amino acids. CDR1 is MGHDK, CDR2 SYGVNS, per germline. CDR3 sequence (DNA): TGTGCCAGCAGTACCGGGACAGGACCCTACGGGCAGTACTTC. Translating it yields CASSTGTGPYGQYF.

This clone has more than one count but fewer than ten. Other DNA sequences of this sample code for an identical CDR3. The rearrangement joins TRBV28 to TRBJ2-2, with no clear D. The V end lost 4 bases, the J end lost 2 bases, and 2 bases lay between the germline ends. CDR1 and CDR2 (germline): MDHEN, SYDVKM. The CDR3 has 12 amino acids. The CDR3 loop reads CASSSNTGELFF. CDR3 coding DNA: TGTGCCAGCAGTTCAAACACCGGGGAGCTGTTTTTT.

This clone appeared once. The genes are TRBV5-1 and TRBJ1-1; 7 nucleotides align to TRBD1. This CDR3 spans 14 amino acids. Trimming took 0 bases from V and 5 from J; bases not matched to a gene: 4. Germline values: CDR1 SGHRS, CDR2 YFSETQ. The CDR3 protein is CASSLATGATEAFF. The DNA of the CDR3 is TGCGCCAGCAGCTTGGCTACAGGGGCAACTGAAGCTTTCTTT.

In its sample, this clone was seen a few times. The V call is TRBV16, the J call TRBJ1-1, with TRBD1 identical over 7 bases. Looked up from germline, CDR1 is KGHSY and CDR2 is FQNENV. With V trimmed by 0 bases and J by 0 bases, 1 base remained unmatched. The CDR3 covers 15 residues. CDR3 residues: CASSQSGTVNTEAFF. The CDR3 nucleotides are TGTGCCAGCAGCCAATCAGGGACAGTGAACACTGAAGCTTTCTTT.

This clone was counted between two and nine times. The J gene is TRBJ2-7, the V gene TRBV7-2; 11 nucleotides agree with TRBD2. V trimming: 1 base; J trimming: 6 bases; junction bases outside the gene matches: 11. This CDR3 is built from 17 residues. From germline, CDR1 is SGHTA and CDR2 FQGNSA. For the CDR3, the DNA is TGTGCCAGCAGCTTAGATCTAGCGGGAGGCTACAAGCTCGAGCAGTACTTC. It is translated as CASSLDLAGGYKLEQYF. The full variable domain, rest sourced from reference TRBV7-2 and TRBJ2-7, is GAGVSQSPSNKVTEKGKDVELRCDPISGHTALYWYRQSLGQGLEFLIYFQGNSAPDKSGLPSDRFSAERTGGSVSTLTIQRTQQEDSAVYLCASSLDLAGGYKLEQYFGPGTRLTVT.

As regards this clone: The germline gene is not matched at one end of the junction; a read error may be the cause. The chain links TRBV7-7 to TRBJ2-1, with 7 bases identical to TRBD2. This CDR3 has 16 amino acids. CDR1 is SSHAT and CDR2 is FNYEAQ in the germline V gene (reference sequence). The CDR3 loop reads CASSSSLAALYNEQFF. The CDR3 DNA reads TGTGCTAGCAGCTCATCCCTAGCGGCTTTATACAATGAGCAGTTCTTC.

V usage is TRBV2 and J usage is TRBJ1-5; possible D gene TRBD1, 5 bases. Germline assignment: CDR1 SNHLY and CDR2 FYNNEI. The CDR3 covers 15 residues. V shed 7 bases and J shed 2 bases, with 15 bases lying between them. CDR3 amino acids: CASTSESGGNQPQHF. Here the CDR3 DNA reads TGTGCCAGCACCTCGGAGTCGGGGGGCAATCAGCCCCAGCATTTT.

Written as DNA, the CDR3 is TGTGCCAGCAGCCCCGGGAATCAGCCCCAGCATTTT. This translates into CASSPGNQPQHF. The chain joins TRBV7-2 to TRBJ1-5; D is unresolved. The germline V gene encodes CDR1 SGHTA and CDR2 FQGNSA. This CDR3 is built from 12 residues. V was pared by 5 bases and J by 4 bases, with 6 bases between. Complete variable domain (other parts from reference TRBV7-2 and TRBJ1-5): GAGVSQSPSNKVTEKGKDVELRCDPISGHTALYWYRQSLGQGLEFLIYFQGNSAPDKSGLPSDRFSAERTGGSVSTLTIQRTQQEDSAVYLCASSPGNQPQHFGDGTRLSIL.

This clone turned up a few times. This sequence joins TRBV7-3 and TRBJ2-3, with D unclear. Germline V CDR1 and CDR2: SGHTA, FQGTGA. Trimming removed 5 bases from V and 12 bases from J, with 18 bases in between. The CDR3 contains 13 residues. The CDR3 loop reads CASSLDQSPPQYF. The CDR3 DNA is TGTGCCAGCAGCCTCGATCAGTCCCCCCCACAGTATTTT.

This clone was seen only a few times. The CDR3 coding sequence is TGTGCCAGCAGTTTATCTGGAGGGCCCTACGAGCAGTACTTC. Translation: CASSLSGGPYEQYF. This chain connects TRBV28 to TRBJ2-7, with D perhaps TRBD2 (6 bases). The germline CDR1 and CDR2 sequences are MDHEN and SYDVKM. V lost 1 base and J lost 2, with 9 bases in between. This CDR3 is built from 14 residues.

The V gene is TRBV6-1, the J gene TRBJ2-7, with 8 positions matching TRBD1. Germline V gene lookup returns CDR1 MNHNS and CDR2 SASEGT. V dropped 8 bases and J dropped 0; count of bases not matched to a gene: 3. The CDR3 has 13 amino acids. The CDR3 loop is CASRGTGSYEQYF. In DNA form, the CDR3 reads TGTGCCAGCCGGGGGACAGGCTCCTACGAGCAGTACTTC.

This clone has a handful of counts. The chain is built from TRBV4-3 and TRBJ2-3, with 7 bases fitting TRBD2. With 0 bases clipped from V and 4 bases from J, the junction kept 13 bases outside the gene matches. This CDR3 spans 18 amino acids. The V gene's germline CDR1 is LGHNA and CDR2 YSLEER. The CDR3 is CASSQDPPMTSTSDTQYF. The CDR3 nucleotides are TGCGCCAGCAGCCAAGATCCCCCTATGACTAGCACTTCAGATACGCAGTATTTT.